The 10 T cell receptor beta chains below come from one sample, sequenced in a study of beta chain features in type 1 diabetes. Expressed TCRB transcripts were sequenced because the entire RNA isolate underwent reverse transcription. TCRdb's copy holds only in-frame clones and misses some; the assay was immunoSEQ multiplex PCR. The table has hundreds of thousands of clones, approximately 12% seen once. Sequenced input: naive CD4+ T cells from blood. The receptor set was obtained from a man younger than 35 in good health.

CDR3 residues: CASGYTSRNGYTF. The CDR3 DNA follows: TGTGCCAGCGGGTATACTTCTAGGAATGGCTACACCTTC. This chain uses TRBV27 with TRBJ1-2; D is undetermined. This CDR3 is 13 amino acids long. Germline CDR1 and CDR2: MNHEY and SMNVEV (reference sequence). Trimming cost V 8 bases and J 6 bases, with 16 bases left between them.

This clone was seen more than once but under ten times. The chain carries TRBV5-4 and TRBJ2-1; 12 bases are shared with TRBD2. This CDR3 region has 15 residues. Germline V lookup: CDR1 SGHNT, CDR2 YYREEE (reference sequence). The V segment lost 5 bases and the J segment 8 bases; nucleotides outside the gene matches: 8. In DNA form, the CDR3 reads TGTGCCAGCAGTTCGACTAGCGGGGGTACCGATGAGCAGTTCTTC. This gives the protein CASSSTSGGTDEQFF. The full variable domain, its missing parts supplied by reference TRBV5-4 and TRBJ2-1, is ETGVTQSPTHLIKTRGQQVTLRCSSQSGHNTVSWYQQALGQGPQFIFQYYREEENGRGNFPPRFSGLQFPNYSSELNVNALELDDSALYLCASSSTSGGTDEQFFGPGTRLTVL.

The CDR3 region has the DNA TGTGCCAGCAGCTTCACGGGGGGAGAGACCCAGTACTTC. Its translation is CASSFTGGETQYF. The chain joins TRBV11-3 to TRBJ2-5; 7 bases line up with TRBD2. J gave up 4 bases and V 3 bases, and 2 bases lay outside the gene matches. The CDR3 runs to 13 residues. Per the germline V gene, CDR1 is SGHNT and CDR2 is YENEEA.

This chain uses TRBV7-2 with TRBJ2-7, with 13 bases identical to TRBD2. From germline, CDR1 is SGHTA and CDR2 FQGNSA. V gave up 4 bases and J gave up 3 bases; unmatched junction bases: 6. The CDR3 is 16 amino acids. DNA of the CDR3: TGTGCCAGCAGCTCCAGGACTAGCGGGAGTATCTACGAGCAGTACTTC. Its translation: CASSSRTSGSIYEQYF.

The V gene is TRBV28, the J gene TRBJ2-7; 10 bases align to TRBD1. The CDR3 contains 14 residues. Germline lookup yields CDR1 MDHEN and CDR2 SYDVKM. The V segment lost 3 bases and the J segment 5 bases; nucleotides outside the gene matches: 4. The CDR3 here is CASSFGDRGHEQYF. The CDR3 DNA reads as TGTGCCAGCAGTTTTGGGGACAGGGGCCACGAGCAGTACTTC. Using reference TRBV28 and TRBJ2-7 for the parts outside the CDR3, the full variable domain is DVKVTQSSRYLVKRTGEKVFLECVQDMDHENMFWYRQDPGLGLRLIYFSYDVKMKEKGDIPEGYSVSREKKERFSLILESASTNQTSMYLCASSFGDRGHEQYFGPGTRLTVT.

The CDR3 loop is CASSFRWATQYF. CDR3 in DNA: TGTGCCAGCAGCTTTCGGTGGGCGACCCAGTACTTC. The chain has TRBV12-1 and TRBJ2-5; TRBD1, the table's D call, was not compared with the DNA. TRBV12-1 constitutes a pseudogene. The CDR3 runs 12 residues.

This rearrangement joins TRBV25-1 to TRBJ1-3; D gene uncertain. Germline V gene sequence: CDR1 MGHDK, CDR2 SYGVNS. The CDR3 runs 13 residues. Trimming took 0 bases from V and 6 from J, leaving 6 bases between them. CDR3: CASSEYVANTIYF. As DNA, the CDR3 is TGTGCCAGCAGTGAATACGTAGCAAACACCATATATTTT.

This chain uses TRBV7-2 with TRBJ2-7; D is possibly TRBD1 (6 bases). CDR3 length: 15 amino acids. Germline assignment: CDR1 SGHTA and CDR2 FQGNSA. Between the trimmed V and J ends, which lost 2 bases and 2 bases, there was a span of 13 bases. The CDR3 is CASSLSPGHTYEQYF. DNA for the CDR3: TGTGCCAGCAGCTTATCCCCGGGACATACCTACGAGCAGTACTTC.

This clone was counted only a few times. The CDR3 is CASRTGYQETQYF. CDR3 sequence (DNA): TGTGCCAGCAGAACAGGGTACCAAGAGACCCAGTACTTC. J is TRBJ2-5 and V is TRBV6-5; D might be TRBD1 (6 bases). Between the trimmed V and J ends, which lost 6 bases and 0 bases, there was a span of 8 bases. This CDR3 spans 13 amino acids. Germline V gives CDR1 MNHEY, CDR2 SVGAGI.

The chain recombines TRBV10-3 with TRBJ2-3, with D possibly being TRBD2 (6 bases). CDR1 and CDR2 from the germline V gene are ENHRY and SYGVKD. Trimming removed 0 bases from V and 1 base from J, with 14 bases in between. The CDR3 covers 17 residues. The chain's CDR3 is CAISESIIERGTDTQYF. The CDR3 bases are TGTGCCATCAGTGAGTCGATCATCGAGCGGGGCACAGATACGCAGTATTTT.